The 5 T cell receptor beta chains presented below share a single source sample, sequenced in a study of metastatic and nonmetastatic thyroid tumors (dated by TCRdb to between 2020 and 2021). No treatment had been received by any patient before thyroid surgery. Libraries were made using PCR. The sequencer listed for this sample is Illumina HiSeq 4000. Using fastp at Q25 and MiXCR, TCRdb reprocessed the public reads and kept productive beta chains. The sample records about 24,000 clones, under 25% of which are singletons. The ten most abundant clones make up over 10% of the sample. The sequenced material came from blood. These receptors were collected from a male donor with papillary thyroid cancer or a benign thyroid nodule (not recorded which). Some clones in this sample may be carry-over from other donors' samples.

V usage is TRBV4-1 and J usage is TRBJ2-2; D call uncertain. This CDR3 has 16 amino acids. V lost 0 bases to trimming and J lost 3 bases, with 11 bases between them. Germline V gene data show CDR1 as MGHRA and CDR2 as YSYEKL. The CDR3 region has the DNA TGCGCCAGCAGCCAAGAAACGGGTTCCCACACCGGGGAGCTGTTTTTT. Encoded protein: CASSQETGSHTGELFF.

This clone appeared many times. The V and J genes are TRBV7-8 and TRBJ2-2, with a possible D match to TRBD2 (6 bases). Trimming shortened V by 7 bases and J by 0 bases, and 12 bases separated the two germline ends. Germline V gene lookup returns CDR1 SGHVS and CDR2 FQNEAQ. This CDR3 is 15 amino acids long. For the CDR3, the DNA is TGTGCCAGCACCAGACTAGATGCGAACACCGGGGAGCTGTTTTTT. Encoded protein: CASTRLDANTGELFF.

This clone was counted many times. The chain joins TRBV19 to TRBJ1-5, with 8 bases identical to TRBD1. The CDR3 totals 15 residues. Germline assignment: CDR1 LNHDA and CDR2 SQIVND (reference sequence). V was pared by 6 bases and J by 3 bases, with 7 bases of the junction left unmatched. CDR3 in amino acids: CASRFLDRVNQPQHF. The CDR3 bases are TGTGCCAGTAGATTCTTGGACAGGGTCAATCAGCCCCAGCATTTT.

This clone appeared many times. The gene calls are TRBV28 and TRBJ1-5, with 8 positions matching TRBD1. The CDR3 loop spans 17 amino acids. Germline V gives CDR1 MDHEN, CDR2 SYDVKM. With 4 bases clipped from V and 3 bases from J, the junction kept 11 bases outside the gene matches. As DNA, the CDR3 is TGTGCCAGCAGTTCCAACAACAGGGGGGTCCTCAATCAGCCCCAGCATTTT. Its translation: CASSSNNRGVLNQPQHF.

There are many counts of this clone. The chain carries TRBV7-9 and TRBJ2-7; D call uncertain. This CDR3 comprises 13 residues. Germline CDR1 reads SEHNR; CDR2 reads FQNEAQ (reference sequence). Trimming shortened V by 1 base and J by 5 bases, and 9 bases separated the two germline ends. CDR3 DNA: TGTGCCAGCAGCTTAGGCACCTGGGACGAGCAGTACTTC. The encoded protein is CASSLGTWDEQYF.